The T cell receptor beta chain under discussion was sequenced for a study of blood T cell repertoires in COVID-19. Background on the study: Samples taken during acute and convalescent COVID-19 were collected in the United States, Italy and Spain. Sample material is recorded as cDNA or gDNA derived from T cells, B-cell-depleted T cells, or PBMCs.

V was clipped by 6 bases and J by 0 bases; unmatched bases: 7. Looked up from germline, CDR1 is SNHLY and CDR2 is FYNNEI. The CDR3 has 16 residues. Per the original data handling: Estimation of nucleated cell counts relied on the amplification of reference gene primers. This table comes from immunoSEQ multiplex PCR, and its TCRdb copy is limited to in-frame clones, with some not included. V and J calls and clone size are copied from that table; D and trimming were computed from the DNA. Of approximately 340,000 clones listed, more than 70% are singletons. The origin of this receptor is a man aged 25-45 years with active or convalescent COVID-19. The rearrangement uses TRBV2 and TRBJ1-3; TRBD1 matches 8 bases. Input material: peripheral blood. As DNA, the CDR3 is TGTGCCAGCAGAGCGACAGGGGCCATCTCTGGAAACACCATATATTTT. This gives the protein CASRATGAISGNTIYF.